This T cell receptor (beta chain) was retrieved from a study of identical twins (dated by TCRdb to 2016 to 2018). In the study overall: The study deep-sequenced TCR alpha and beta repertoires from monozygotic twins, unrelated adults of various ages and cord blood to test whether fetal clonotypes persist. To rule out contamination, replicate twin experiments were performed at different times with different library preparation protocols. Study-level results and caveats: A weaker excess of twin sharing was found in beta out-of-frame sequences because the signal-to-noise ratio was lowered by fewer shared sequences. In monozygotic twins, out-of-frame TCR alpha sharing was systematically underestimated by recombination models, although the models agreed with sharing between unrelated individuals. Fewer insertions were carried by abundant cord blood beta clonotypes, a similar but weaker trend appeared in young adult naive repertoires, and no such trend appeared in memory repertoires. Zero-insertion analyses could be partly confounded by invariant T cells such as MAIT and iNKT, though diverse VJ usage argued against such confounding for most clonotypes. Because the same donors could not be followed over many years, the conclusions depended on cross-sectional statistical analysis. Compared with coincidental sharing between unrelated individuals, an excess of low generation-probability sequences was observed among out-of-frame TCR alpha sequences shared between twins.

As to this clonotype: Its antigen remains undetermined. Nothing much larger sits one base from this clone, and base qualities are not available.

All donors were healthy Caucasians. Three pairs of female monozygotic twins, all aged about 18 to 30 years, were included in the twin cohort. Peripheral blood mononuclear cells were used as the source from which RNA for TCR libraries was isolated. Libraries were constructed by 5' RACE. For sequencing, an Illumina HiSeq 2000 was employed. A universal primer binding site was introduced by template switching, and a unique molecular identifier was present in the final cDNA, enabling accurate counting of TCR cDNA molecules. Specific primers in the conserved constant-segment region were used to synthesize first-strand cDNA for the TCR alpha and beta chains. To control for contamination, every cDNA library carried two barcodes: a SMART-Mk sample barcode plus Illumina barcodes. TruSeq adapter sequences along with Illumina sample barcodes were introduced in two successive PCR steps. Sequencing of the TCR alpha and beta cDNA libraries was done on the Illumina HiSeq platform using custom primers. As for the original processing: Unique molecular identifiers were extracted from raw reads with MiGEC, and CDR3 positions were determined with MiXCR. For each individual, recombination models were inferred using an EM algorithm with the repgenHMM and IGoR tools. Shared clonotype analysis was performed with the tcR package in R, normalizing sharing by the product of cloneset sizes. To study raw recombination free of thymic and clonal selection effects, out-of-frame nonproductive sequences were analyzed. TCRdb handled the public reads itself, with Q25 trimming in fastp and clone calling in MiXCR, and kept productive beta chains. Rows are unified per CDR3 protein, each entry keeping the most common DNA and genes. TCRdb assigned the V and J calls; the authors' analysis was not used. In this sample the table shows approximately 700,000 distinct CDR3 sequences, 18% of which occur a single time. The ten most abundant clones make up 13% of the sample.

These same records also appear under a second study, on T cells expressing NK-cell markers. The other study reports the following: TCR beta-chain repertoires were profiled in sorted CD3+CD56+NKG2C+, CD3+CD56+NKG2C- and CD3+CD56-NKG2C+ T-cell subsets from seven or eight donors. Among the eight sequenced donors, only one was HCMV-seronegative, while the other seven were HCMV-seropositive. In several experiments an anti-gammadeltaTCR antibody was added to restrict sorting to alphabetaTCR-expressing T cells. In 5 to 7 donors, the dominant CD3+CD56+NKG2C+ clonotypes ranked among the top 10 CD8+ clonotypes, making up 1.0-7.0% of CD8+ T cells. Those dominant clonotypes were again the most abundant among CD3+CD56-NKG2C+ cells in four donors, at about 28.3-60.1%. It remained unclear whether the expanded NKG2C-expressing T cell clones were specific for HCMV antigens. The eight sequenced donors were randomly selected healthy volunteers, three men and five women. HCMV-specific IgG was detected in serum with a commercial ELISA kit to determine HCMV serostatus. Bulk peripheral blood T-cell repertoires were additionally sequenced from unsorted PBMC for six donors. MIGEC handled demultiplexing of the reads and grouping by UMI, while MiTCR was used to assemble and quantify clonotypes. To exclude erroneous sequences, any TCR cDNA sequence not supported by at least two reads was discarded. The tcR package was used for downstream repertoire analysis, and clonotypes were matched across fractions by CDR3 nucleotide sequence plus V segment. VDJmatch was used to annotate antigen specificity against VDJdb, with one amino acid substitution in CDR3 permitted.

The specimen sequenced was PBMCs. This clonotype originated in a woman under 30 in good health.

In nucleotide form, the sequence is TGCGCCAGCAGCCCCCAGGCCACCTACGAGCAGTACTTC. Its product reads: CASSPQATYEQYF. The V and J segments used are TRBV4-3 and TRBJ2-7, with no confident D gene call. V and J are truncated by 4 bases and 2 bases respectively, leaving an intervening sequence of 9 bases. CDR1 LGHNA and CDR2 YSLEER are derived from the germline V gene. The CDR3, cysteine through phenylalanine, is 13 amino acids long. The retained sequence is limited to the CDR3, 39 bases, with the frame set at the first base.